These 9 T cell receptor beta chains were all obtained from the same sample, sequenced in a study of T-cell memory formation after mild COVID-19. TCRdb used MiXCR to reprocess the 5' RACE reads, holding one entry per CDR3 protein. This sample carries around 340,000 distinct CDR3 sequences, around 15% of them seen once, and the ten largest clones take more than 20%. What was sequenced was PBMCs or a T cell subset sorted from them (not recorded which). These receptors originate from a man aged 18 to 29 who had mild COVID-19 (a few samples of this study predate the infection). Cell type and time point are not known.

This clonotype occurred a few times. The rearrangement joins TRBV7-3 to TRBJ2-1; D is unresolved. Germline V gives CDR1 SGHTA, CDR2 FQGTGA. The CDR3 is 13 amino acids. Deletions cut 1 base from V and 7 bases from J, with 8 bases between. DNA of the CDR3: TGTGCCAGCAGCTTAATTGGGGAAAATGAGCAGTTCTTC. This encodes CASSLIGENEQFF.

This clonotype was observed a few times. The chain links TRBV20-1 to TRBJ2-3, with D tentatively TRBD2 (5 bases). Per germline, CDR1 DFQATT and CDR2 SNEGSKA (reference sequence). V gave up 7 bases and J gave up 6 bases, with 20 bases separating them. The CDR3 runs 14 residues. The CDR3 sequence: CSVPRDGLVDTQYF. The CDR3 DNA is TGCAGTGTCCCCCGGGATGGCCTGGTGGATACGCAGTATTTT.

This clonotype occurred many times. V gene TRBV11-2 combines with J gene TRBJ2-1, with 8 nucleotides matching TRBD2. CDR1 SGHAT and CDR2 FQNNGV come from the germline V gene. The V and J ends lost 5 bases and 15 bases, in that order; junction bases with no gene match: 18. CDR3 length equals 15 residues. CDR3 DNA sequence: TGTGCCAGCAGCCACAGCGGGGGCCCCGTCCGGGGAGGGTTCTTC. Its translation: CASSHSGGPVRGGFF.

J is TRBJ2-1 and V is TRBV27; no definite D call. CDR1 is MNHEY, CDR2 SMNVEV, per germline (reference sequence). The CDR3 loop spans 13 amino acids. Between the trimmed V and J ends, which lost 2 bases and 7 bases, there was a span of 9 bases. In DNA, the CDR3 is TGTGCCAGCAGTTTAGGCCCCCGAAATGAGCAGTTCTTC. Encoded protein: CASSLGPRNEQFF.

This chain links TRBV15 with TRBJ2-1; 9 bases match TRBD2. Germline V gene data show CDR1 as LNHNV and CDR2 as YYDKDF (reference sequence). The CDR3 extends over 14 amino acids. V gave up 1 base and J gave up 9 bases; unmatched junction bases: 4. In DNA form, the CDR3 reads TGTGCCACCAGCAGAGCGCGGGGGGGTGGTGAGCAGTTCTTC. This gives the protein CATSRARGGGEQFF. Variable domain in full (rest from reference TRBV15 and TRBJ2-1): DAMVIQNPRYQVTQFGKPVTLSCSQTLNHNVMYWYQQKSSQAPKLLFHYYDKDFNNEADTPDNFQSRRPNTSFCFLDIRSPGLGDTAMYLCATSRARGGGEQFFGPGTRLTVL.

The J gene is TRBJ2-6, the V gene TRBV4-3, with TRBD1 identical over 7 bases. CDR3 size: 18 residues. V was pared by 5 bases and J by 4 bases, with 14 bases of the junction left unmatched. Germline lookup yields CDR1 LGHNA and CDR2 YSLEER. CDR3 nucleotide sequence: TGCGCCAGCAGCACTACGGTCCAGGGGGAAACAGGGGCCAACGTCCTGACTTTC. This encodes CASSTTVQGETGANVLTF.

CDR3 DNA sequence: TGCGCCAGCAGCTTGGTAGCGGCCGCTACCTACGAGCAGTACTTC. Protein: CASSLVAAATYEQYF. The J gene is TRBJ2-7, the V gene TRBV5-1, with a possible D match to TRBD2 (6 bases). The CDR3 is 15 amino acids. V was pared by 0 bases and J by 2 bases, with 12 bases between. Looked up from germline, CDR1 is SGHRS and CDR2 is YFSETQ. The full variable domain, with the rest looked up from reference TRBV5-1 and TRBJ2-7, is KAGVTQTPRYLIKTRGQQVTLSCSPISGHRSVSWYQQTPGQGLQFLFEYFSETQRNKGNFPGRFSGRQFSNSRSEMNVSTLELGDSALYLCASSLVAAATYEQYFGPGTRLTVT.

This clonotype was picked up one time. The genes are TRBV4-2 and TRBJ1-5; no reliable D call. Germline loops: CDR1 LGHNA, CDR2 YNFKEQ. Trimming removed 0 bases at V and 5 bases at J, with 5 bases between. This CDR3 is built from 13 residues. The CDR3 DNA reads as TGTGCCAGCAGCCAAGATTTACATCAGCCCCAGCATTTT. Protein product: CASSQDLHQPQHF.

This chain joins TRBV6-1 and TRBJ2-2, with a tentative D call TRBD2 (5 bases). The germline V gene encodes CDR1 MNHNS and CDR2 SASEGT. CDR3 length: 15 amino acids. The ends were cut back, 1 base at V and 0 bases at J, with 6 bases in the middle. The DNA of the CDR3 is TGTGCCAGCAGTGAAGAACTAGCGAACACCGGGGAGCTGTTTTTT. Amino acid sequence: CASSEELANTGELFF.